Each of the 22 T cell receptor beta chains below was sequenced from the same sample in a study of T cell responses to AZD1222 COVID-19 vaccine. Generated by immunoSEQ multiplex PCR, the TCRdb table keeps only in-frame clones and is missing some. This table has 150,000 to 200,000 clones, around 93% appearing once. Sequencing used peripheral blood, obtained on day 0 of AZD1222 vaccination. These receptors were taken from an adult in good health.

The chain recombines TRBV6-2 or TRBV6-3 with TRBJ1-5, with a weak D call TRBD1 (5 bases). From germline, CDR1 is MNHEY and CDR2 SVGEGT. V lost 0 bases and J lost 6, with 6 bases in between. The CDR3 extends over 13 amino acids. The CDR3 loop reads CASSYSGTQPQHF. The DNA for the CDR3 is TGTGCCAGCAGTTACTCCGGGACTCAGCCCCAGCATTTT.

The chain combines TRBV28 with TRBJ1-6, with 10 bases matching TRBD1. The CDR3 is 15 amino acids. The germline V gene encodes CDR1 MDHEN and CDR2 SYDVKM. Unmatched junction bases numbered 4, after V lost 4 bases and J lost 7 bases. CDR3 sequence reads: CASSSRTGGNSPLHF. The CDR3 nucleotides are TGTGCCAGCAGTTCACGGACAGGGGGGAATTCACCCCTCCACTTT.

The chain has TRBV3-1 (or the pseudogene TRBV3-2) and TRBJ1-5; the D is unclear. V was trimmed by 4 bases and J by 9 bases, leaving 16 bases between them. The CDR3 loop spans 14 amino acids. The germline V gene encodes CDR1 LGHDT and CDR2 YNNKEL (reference sequence). CDR3 nucleotide sequence: TGTGCCAGCAGCCTTCTGGGAGGATTGACGCCCCAGCATTTT. Translation gives CASSLLGGLTPQHF.

This CDR3 reads CASSFGGRRHF. The CDR3 nucleotides are TGTGCCAGCAGTTTTGGGGGGCGCCGGCATTTT. This chain uses TRBV28 with TRBJ1-5, with TRBD1 as a possible D gene (6 bases). Trimming shortened V by 3 bases and J by 15 bases, and 12 bases separated the two germline ends. This CDR3 contains 11 residues. From germline, CDR1 is MDHEN and CDR2 SYDVKM.

The chain links TRBV28 to TRBJ1-3; tentatively, D is TRBD1 (5 bases). The CDR3 covers 14 residues. The V gene's germline CDR1 is MDHEN and CDR2 SYDVKM. V was cut by 4 bases and J by 7 bases, with 14 bases left in between. This CDR3 reads CASSWGRVGNTIYF. As DNA, the CDR3 is TGTGCCAGCAGTTGGGGCAGGGTGGGGAACACCATATATTTT.

This clone came up once. The chain uses TRBV3-1 (or the pseudogene TRBV3-2) and TRBJ2-3, with 12 nucleotides matching TRBD2. Trimming took 6 bases from V and 2 from J; bases not matched to a gene: 6. The CDR3 sequence is 16 residues long. Germline-derived CDR1 and CDR2 are LGHDT and YNNKEL (reference sequence). The CDR3 here is CASRSASGRVTDTQYF. In nucleotides, the CDR3 is TGTGCCAGCAGGTCGGCTAGCGGGAGGGTCACAGATACGCAGTATTTT.

The DNA of the CDR3 is TGTGCCAGCAGTTTTCAGCATGGCTACACCTTC. It translates to CASSFQHGYTF. The chain carries TRBV3-1 (or the pseudogene TRBV3-2) and TRBJ1-2; D remains ambiguous. The germline V and J ends were trimmed by 6 bases and 6 bases, with 8 bases remaining between them. Germline V gene sequence: CDR1 LGHDT, CDR2 YNNKEL (reference sequence). The CDR3 extends over 11 amino acids.

V gene TRBV29-1 combines with J gene TRBJ2-5; D is perhaps TRBD2 (5 bases). The CDR3 length is 12 residues. Germline-derived CDR1 and CDR2 are SQVTM and ANQGSEA. V was cut by 6 bases and J by 5 bases, with 13 bases left in between. The CDR3 bases are TGCAGCGTCGATGGACCGGGGGAGACCCAGTACTTC. This codes for CSVDGPGETQYF.

The V gene is TRBV30, the J gene TRBJ1-6; maybe TRBD1 (5 bases). V lost 4 bases to trimming and J lost 8 bases, with 12 bases between them. This CDR3 is 13 amino acids long. The germline V gene encodes CDR1 GTSNPN and CDR2 SVGIG (reference sequence). This CDR3 reads CAWKARADSPLHF. CDR3 nucleotide sequence: TGTGCCTGGAAGGCCAGGGCGGATTCACCCCTCCACTTT.

This chain connects TRBV7-2 to TRBJ1-2; D call uncertain. The CDR3 contains 14 residues. Germline V gene sequence: CDR1 SGHTA, CDR2 FQGNSA. Trimming removed 2 bases from V and 7 bases from J, with 14 bases in between. In DNA, the CDR3 is TGTGCCAGCAGCTTAAACAGCCCACTTGGTGGCTACACCTTC. Translation gives CASSLNSPLGGYTF.

The chain links TRBV21-1 to TRBJ1-1; the table's D call, TRBD1, was not checked against the DNA. TRBV21-1 is an annotated pseudogene. The CDR3 covers 16 residues. This chain's CDR3 is CASRWTGAFMNTEAFF. The DNA for the CDR3 is TGTGCCAGCAGATGGACAGGGGCCTTTATGAACACTGAAGCTTTCTTT.

This chain connects TRBV10-1 to TRBJ2-1; no firm D call. Trimming cost V 4 bases and J 6 bases, with 10 bases left between them. The CDR3 runs 13 residues. Germline lookup yields CDR1 WNHNN and CDR2 SYGVQD (reference sequence). The CDR3 DNA sequence: TGCGCCAGCAGTGCGCAGGCCGGCAATGAGCAGTTCTTC. Its translation: CASSAQAGNEQFF.

This rearrangement joins TRBV4-1 to TRBJ2-7; D may be TRBD1 or TRBD2 (7 bases each). V shed 3 bases and J shed 2 bases, with 11 bases lying between them. CDR3 length: 14 residues. Germline CDR1 and CDR2: MGHRA and YSYEKL. CDR3 DNA: TGCGCCAGCAGCCACCAGGGGGGGACCTACGAGCAGTACTTC. Its protein is CASSHQGGTYEQYF.

The table lists this clone with a count of one. The chain has TRBV6-5 and TRBJ2-7, with a tentative D call TRBD1 (5 bases). This CDR3 has 13 residues. The germline CDR1 and CDR2 sequences are MNHEY and SVGAGI. The V end lost 7 bases, the J end lost 6 bases, and 16 bases lay between the germline ends. The CDR3: CASTRTQTGEQYF. The CDR3 DNA is TGTGCCAGCACCCGGACCCAAACAGGCGAGCAGTACTTC.

The chain carries TRBV6-5 and TRBJ2-7, with D possibly matching TRBD2 (7 bases). Germline CDR1 MNHEY, CDR2 SVGAGI. This CDR3 has 15 amino acids. Trimming cost V 6 bases and J 3 bases, with 18 bases left between them. The CDR3 DNA is TGTGCCAGCAGGGGAGGGGGGACCGCAAACTACGAGCAGTACTTC. Protein sequence: CASRGGGTANYEQYF.

This sequence joins TRBV6-2 or TRBV6-3 and TRBJ1-2; a weak D match, TRBD1 (5 bases). Germline V gene data show CDR1 as MNHEY and CDR2 as SVGEGT. Trimming stripped 4 bases from V and 8 bases from J, with 8 bases between. CDR3 length: 11 amino acids. In DNA form, the CDR3 reads TGTGCCAGCAGTTCATGGGGGGGCTACACCTTC. Translation gives CASSSWGGYTF.

The chain recombines TRBV5-1 with TRBJ1-5; D perhaps matches TRBD1 (5 bases). CDR3 size: 15 residues. Germline-derived CDR1 and CDR2 are SGHRS and YFSETQ. Trimming stripped 3 bases from V and 8 bases from J, with 18 bases between. The CDR3 DNA sequence: TGCGCCAGCAGCTCGGGGGACCTCACTGGAGAGCCCCAGCATTTT. Translation gives CASSSGDLTGEPQHF.

The chain couples TRBV3-1 (or the pseudogene TRBV3-2) to TRBJ2-1, with D unresolved. Per germline, CDR1 LGHDT and CDR2 YNNKEL (reference sequence). This CDR3 contains 15 residues. V was trimmed by 0 bases and J by 5 bases, leaving 11 bases between them. The CDR3: CASSQDWDKNNEQFF. CDR3 nucleotide sequence: TGTGCCAGCAGCCAAGATTGGGATAAGAACAATGAGCAGTTCTTC.

The chain recombines TRBV7-9 with TRBJ2-1; possible D gene TRBD2, 5 bases. Germline V gene data show CDR1 as SEHNR and CDR2 as FQNEAQ (reference sequence). Trimming pared 3 bases from V and 0 bases from J, leaving 12 bases between. The CDR3 loop spans 16 amino acids. CDR3 amino acids: CASSFPRASSYNEQFF. Here the CDR3 DNA reads TGTGCCAGCAGCTTCCCGCGGGCGAGCTCCTACAATGAGCAGTTCTTC. Complete variable domain (other parts from reference TRBV7-9 and TRBJ2-1): DTGVSQNPRHKITKRGQNVTFRCDPISEHNRLYWYRQTLGQGPEFLTYFQNEAQLEKSRLLSDRFSAERPKGSFSTLEIQRTEQGDSAMYLCASSFPRASSYNEQFFGPGTRLTVL.

The chain is built from TRBV9 and TRBJ2-1; 9 nucleotides agree with TRBD1. Germline V gives CDR1 SGDLS, CDR2 YYNGEE. V gave up 4 bases and J gave up 7 bases; unmatched junction bases: 12. There are 16 residues in the CDR3. CDR3 amino acids: CASSFIGGTGKNEQFF. CDR3 coding DNA: TGTGCCAGCAGCTTTATCGGAGGGACAGGGAAGAATGAGCAGTTCTTC.

This chain connects TRBV12-5 to TRBJ2-6, with D unclear. Trimming pared 0 bases from V and 1 base from J, leaving 10 bases between. CDR1 and CDR2 from the germline V gene are LGHNT and FRNRAP. The CDR3 has 17 residues. Here the CDR3 DNA reads TGTGCTAGTGGTTTGGTACCCCGAGGTTCTGGGGCCAACGTCCTGACTTTC. Translation gives CASGLVPRGSGANVLTF.

The rearrangement joins TRBV9 to TRBJ2-6, with D uncertain. Per germline, CDR1 SGDLS and CDR2 YYNGEE. CDR3 size: 15 residues. V dropped 0 bases and J dropped 4 bases, with 8 bases sitting between them. The CDR3 DNA is TGTGCCAGCAGCGTAGACAACTCAGGGGCCAACGTCCTGACTTTC. It yields the protein CASSVDNSGANVLTF.